The clone carrying this TCR beta chain was counted ten times or more. Unique molecular identifiers were incorporated during preparation of the TCRbeta library. Using its own MiXCR run on the PCR reads, TCRdb lists one record per CDR3 protein. The sample includes fewer than 120,000 distinct CDR3 sequences, about a tenth of them seen just once. The data originate from a study of T-cell reconstitution after alpha-beta-depleted transplantation in children. The CDR3 covers 15 residues. Germline CDR1 reads DFQATT; CDR2 reads SNEGSKA (reference sequence). V gave up 6 bases and J gave up 0 bases, with 14 bases separating them.

The chain combines TRBV20-1 with TRBJ2-2; D is uncertain. This sequence originates from a human donor who donated a stem cell graft to a child with acute lymphoblastic leukemia. The material was PBMCs from the stem cell graft donor, obtained from the stem cell graft. CDR3 region: CSARLPTTNTGELFF. In DNA, the CDR3 is TGCAGTGCGAGGCTTCCCACTACGAACACCGGGGAGCTGTTTTTT.